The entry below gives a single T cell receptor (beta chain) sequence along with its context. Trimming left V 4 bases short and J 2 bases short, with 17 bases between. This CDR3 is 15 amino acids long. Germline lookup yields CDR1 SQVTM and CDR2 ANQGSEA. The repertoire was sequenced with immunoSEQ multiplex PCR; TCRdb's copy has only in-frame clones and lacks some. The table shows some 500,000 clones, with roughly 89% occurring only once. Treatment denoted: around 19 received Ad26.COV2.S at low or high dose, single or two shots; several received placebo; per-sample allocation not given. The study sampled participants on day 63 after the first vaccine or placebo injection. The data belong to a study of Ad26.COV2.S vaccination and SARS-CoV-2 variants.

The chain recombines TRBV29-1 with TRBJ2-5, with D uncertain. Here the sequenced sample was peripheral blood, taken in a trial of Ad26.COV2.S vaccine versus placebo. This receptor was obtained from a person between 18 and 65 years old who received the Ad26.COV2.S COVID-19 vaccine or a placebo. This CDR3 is CSVVQATWAQETQYF. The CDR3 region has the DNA TGCAGCGTTGTACAAGCTACATGGGCACAAGAGACCCAGTACTTC.